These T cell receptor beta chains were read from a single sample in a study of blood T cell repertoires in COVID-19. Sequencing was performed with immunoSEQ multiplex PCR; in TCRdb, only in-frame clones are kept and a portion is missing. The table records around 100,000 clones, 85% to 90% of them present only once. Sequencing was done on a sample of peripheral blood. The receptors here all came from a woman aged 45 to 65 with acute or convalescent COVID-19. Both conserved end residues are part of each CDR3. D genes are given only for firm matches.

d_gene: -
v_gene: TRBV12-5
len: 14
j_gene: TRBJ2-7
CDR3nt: TGTGCTAGTGGTCAGACAGGCTCCCTTGGGAAGCAGTACTTC
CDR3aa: CASGQTGSLGKQYF

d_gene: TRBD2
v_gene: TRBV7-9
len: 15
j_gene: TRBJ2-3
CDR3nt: TGTGCCAGCAGCCCACCTAGCGGGAGAACAGATACGCAGTATTTT
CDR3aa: CASSPPSGRTDTQYF

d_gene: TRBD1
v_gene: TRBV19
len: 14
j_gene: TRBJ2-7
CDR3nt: TGTGCCAGTAGTGCCTCGACAGGGGAAGACGAGCAGTACTTC
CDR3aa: CASSASTGEDEQYF

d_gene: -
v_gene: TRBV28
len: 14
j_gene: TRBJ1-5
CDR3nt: TGTGCCAGCAGTTTGAGTCCACCCTATCAGCCCCAGCATTTT
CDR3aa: CASSLSPPYQPQHF

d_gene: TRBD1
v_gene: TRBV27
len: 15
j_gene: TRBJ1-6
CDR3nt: TGTGCCAGCACCTTGGGGACAGGGGTTGCGGGGACCCTCCACTTT
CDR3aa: CASTLGTGVAGTLHF

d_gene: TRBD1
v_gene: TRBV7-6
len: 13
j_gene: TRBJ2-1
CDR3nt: TGTGCCAGCAGCTTAGGACAGGGTAATGAGCAGTTCTTC
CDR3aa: CASSLGQGNEQFF

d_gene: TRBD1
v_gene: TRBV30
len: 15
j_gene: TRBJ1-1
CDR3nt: TGTGCCTGGACTCGATCAGGGGGGACGAACACTGAAGCTTTCTTT
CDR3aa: CAWTRSGGTNTEAFF

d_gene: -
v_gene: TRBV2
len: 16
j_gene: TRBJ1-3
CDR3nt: TGTGCCAGCAGTGAGATAGGAGGGGAATCTGGAAACACCATATATTTT
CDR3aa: CASSEIGGESGNTIYF

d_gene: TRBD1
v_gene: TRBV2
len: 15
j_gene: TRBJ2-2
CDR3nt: TGTGCCAGCAGACTGGGACAGGGGGGAACCGGGGAGCTGTTTTTT
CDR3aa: CASRLGQGGTGELFF

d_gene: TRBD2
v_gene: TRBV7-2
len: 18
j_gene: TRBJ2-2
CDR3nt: TGTGCCAGCAGCTTAGTGGGACTAGCGGGGGGATACACCGGGGAGCTGTTTTTT
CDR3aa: CASSLVGLAGGYTGELFF

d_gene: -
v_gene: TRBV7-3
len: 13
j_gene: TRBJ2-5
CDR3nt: TGTGCCAGCAGTTCCGGTTACCAAGAGACCCAGTACTTC
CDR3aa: CASSSGYQETQYF